What follows describes a single TCR beta chain. The entry originates in a study of blood T cells in healthy people across ages. CDR3 length: 13 residues. Germline CDR1 GTSNPN, CDR2 SVGIG (reference sequence). With 2 bases removed from V and 7 bases from J, the gap between germline ends came to 11 bases. The use of a sample-barcoded 5' primer and a J-beta primer mix characterized a second PCR of roughly 7 to 11 cycles. TCRdb processed the 5' RACE reads anew with MiXCR; each CDR3 protein has one entry. The table records about 1.4 million distinct CDR3 sequences, approximately 59% of them present only once.

This chain links TRBV30 with TRBJ2-2; D possibly corresponds to TRBD2 (6 bases). The clonotype originates from a man aged 18 to 30 in good health. The sequenced sample consisted of blood. The CDR3 DNA reads TGTGCCTGGAGTCCCTCGGGGGTCGGGGAGCTGTTTTTT. Residues: CAWSPSGVGELFF. Full variable domain (rest looked up from reference TRBV30 and TRBJ2-2): SQTIHQWPATLVQPVGSPLSLECTVEGTSNPNLYWYRQAAGRGLQLLFYSVGIGQISSEVPQNLSASRPQDRQFILSSKKLLLSDSGFYLCAWSPSGVGELFFGEGSRLTVL.